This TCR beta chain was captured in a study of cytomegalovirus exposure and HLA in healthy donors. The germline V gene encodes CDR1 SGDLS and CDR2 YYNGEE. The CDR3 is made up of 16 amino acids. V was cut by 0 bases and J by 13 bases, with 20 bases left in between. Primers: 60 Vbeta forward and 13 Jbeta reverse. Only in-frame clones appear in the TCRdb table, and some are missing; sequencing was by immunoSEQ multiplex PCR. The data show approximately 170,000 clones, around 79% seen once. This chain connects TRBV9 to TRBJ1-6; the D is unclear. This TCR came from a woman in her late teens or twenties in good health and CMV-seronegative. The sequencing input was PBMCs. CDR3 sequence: CASSVGNRAGVAPLHF. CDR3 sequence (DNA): TGTGCCAGCAGCGTAGGAAACCGCGCGGGTGTGGCTCCCCTCCACTTT.